These 28 T cell receptor beta chains were sequenced from one sample in a study of shared clonotypes between healthy human individuals. Positive CCR7 selection of CD45RO-negative cells yielded the naive CD8 cells, and terminally differentiated effector memory CD45RA+ cells were excluded. Sequencing used immunoSEQ multiplex PCR; TCRdb keeps in-frame clones, though not all of them. Seen here are roughly 2 million clones, about 94% observed once, and the top ten hold roughly 1%. What was sequenced was naive CD8+ T cells sorted from blood. These receptors originate from a young man in good health.

This clone has a handful of counts. This chain uses TRBV4-1 with TRBJ2-2; D unresolved. Germline CDR1 MGHRA, CDR2 YSYEKL. The CDR3 extends over 11 amino acids. V lost 2 bases and J 7 bases, leaving 2 bases between the germline ends. DNA of the CDR3: TGCGCCAGCAGCCAAATCGGGGAGCTGTTTTTT. Protein sequence: CASSQIGELFF.

This chain connects TRBV11-3 to TRBJ2-7; possible D gene TRBD1, 5 bases. The V gene lost 5 bases and the J gene lost 3 bases, with 20 bases spanning the gap. The CDR3 totals 16 residues. Germline V gene sequence: CDR1 SGHNT, CDR2 YENEEA. Written as DNA, the CDR3 is TGTGCCAGCAGCCACCCCGCGGCAGGGTCGAACTACGAGCAGTACTTC. As protein: CASSHPAAGSNYEQYF.

The chain joins TRBV29-1 to TRBJ2-2, with 7 bases that match TRBD2. Germline lookup yields CDR1 SQVTM and CDR2 ANQGSEA. The CDR3 totals 17 residues. V lost 1 base and J lost 4; bases outside the gene matches: 12. The chain's CDR3 is CSVEVRTGVAGTGELFF. CDR3 coding DNA: TGCAGCGTTGAAGTTCGTACCGGGGTAGCGGGCACCGGGGAGCTGTTTTTT.

The chain combines TRBV13 with TRBJ2-1; D is unclear. Germline CDR1 PRHDT, CDR2 FYEKMQ (reference sequence). CDR3 length: 15 amino acids. Trimming removed 3 bases at V and 0 bases at J, with 9 bases between. The CDR3 spells CASSFRRNSYNEQFF. The DNA of the CDR3 is TGTGCCAGCAGCTTTAGGCGGAACTCCTACAATGAGCAGTTCTTC.

The chain links TRBV6-5 to TRBJ1-1, with TRBD1 matching over 8 bases. V was clipped by 4 bases and J by 5 bases; unmatched bases: 12. In germline, CDR1 is MNHEY, CDR2 SVGAGI. The CDR3 has 16 residues. CDR3 region: CASSWSETGASTEAFF. For the CDR3, the DNA is TGTGCCAGCAGTTGGTCCGAGACAGGGGCCTCAACTGAAGCTTTCTTT.

The chain is built from TRBV28 and TRBJ2-7; TRBD2 matches 7 bases. The germline gives CDR1 MDHEN, CDR2 SYDVKM. Germline trimming cut 6 bases from V and 4 bases from J; bases unmatched to any gene: 6. The CDR3 has 13 amino acids. DNA of the CDR3: TGTGCCAGCAGCGGGGGGATGGCGTACGAGCAGTACTTC. Amino acids: CASSGGMAYEQYF.

In regard to this clone: The sample carries other DNA sequences with the same CDR3. The chain is built from TRBV6-5 and TRBJ2-1; 11 bases map to TRBD1. V lost 4 bases to trimming and J lost 3 bases; unmatched junction nucleotides: 2. The germline V gene encodes CDR1 MNHEY and CDR2 SVGAGI. The CDR3 has 15 residues. The CDR3: CASSFGTGGYNEQFF. The DNA of the CDR3 is TGTGCCAGCAGTTTTGGGACAGGGGGCTACAATGAGCAGTTCTTC.

The rearrangement uses TRBV19 and TRBJ1-1; D unresolved. The length of the CDR3 is 11 residues. The V gene lost 7 bases and the J gene lost 11 bases, with 14 bases spanning the gap. CDR1 LNHDA and CDR2 SQIVND come from the germline V gene (reference sequence). The CDR3 spells CASTLGSLAFF. CDR3 DNA sequence: TGTGCCAGTACTTTAGGGTCGTTGGCTTTCTTT.

Details on this clone: This CDR3 is also generated by other DNA sequences in the sample. V usage is TRBV19 and J usage is TRBJ2-5, with 7 positions matching TRBD1. The CDR3 is 14 residues long. Germline V lookup: CDR1 LNHDA, CDR2 SQIVND (reference sequence). Germline trimming cut 4 bases from V and 1 base from J; bases unmatched to any gene: 3. The CDR3 loop reads CASSTRQGQETQYF. DNA of the CDR3: TGTGCCAGTAGTACGAGACAGGGCCAAGAGACCCAGTACTTC.

CDR3 sequence reads: CASSQARTSEQYF. CDR3 nucleotides: TGCGCCAGCAGCCAAGCAAGGACTAGCGAGCAGTACTTC. The chain has TRBV4-1 and TRBJ2-7; 7 bases fit TRBD2. The CDR3 is 13 amino acids. Germline-derived CDR1 and CDR2 are MGHRA and YSYEKL. The trim removed 1 base at V and 6 bases at J, leaving 3 bases unmatched.

The chain has TRBV2 and TRBJ2-7, with TRBD2 identical over 9 bases. This CDR3 is 18 amino acids long. The germline V gene has CDR1 SNHLY and CDR2 FYNNEI. With 2 bases clipped from V and 0 bases from J, the junction kept 11 bases outside the gene matches. CDR3 sequence reads: CASSEPGLARFSSYEQYF. The CDR3, as DNA: TGTGCCAGCAGTGAACCCGGACTAGCGAGGTTTAGCTCCTACGAGCAGTACTTC.

The rearrangement joins TRBV28 to TRBJ1-1, with a tentative D call TRBD1 (6 bases). Germline V gives CDR1 MDHEN, CDR2 SYDVKM. The V and J ends lost 5 bases and 6 bases respectively, with 16 bases between them. This CDR3 has 14 amino acids. The CDR3 region is CASSAMRGSSEAFF. CDR3 nucleotides: TGTGCCAGCAGTGCTATGAGGGGGAGCTCTGAAGCTTTCTTT.

With respect to this clone: At one boundary the junction diverges from the germline segment, which might be a read error. Other nucleotide sequences from this sample produce the same CDR3. The J gene is TRBJ2-7, the V gene TRBV10-2, with D possibly matching TRBD2 (5 bases). The germline CDR1 and CDR2 sequences are WSHSY and SAAADI. The CDR3 extends over 11 amino acids. DNA of the CDR3: TGCACCAGCAGTCGGGGCTACGAGCAGTACTTC. As protein: CTSSRGYEQYF.

On this clone: Other nucleotide sequences from this sample produce the same CDR3. The chain has TRBV11-2 and TRBJ2-7; the D is unclear. The CDR3 has 14 residues. The germline CDR1 and CDR2 sequences are SGHAT and FQNNGV. The germline V and J ends were trimmed by 1 base and 2 bases, with 9 bases remaining between them. DNA of the CDR3: TGTGCCAGCAGCTTAGTGGGCGGAGCCTACGAGCAGTACTTC. This translates into CASSLVGGAYEQYF.

The CDR3 sequence is CASSLGAAEHLVYGYTF. CDR3 sequence (DNA): TGTGCCAGCAGCTTAGGGGCCGCCGAGCATCTGGTCTATGGCTACACCTTC. V and J are TRBV11-2 and TRBJ1-2; D ambiguous. The V end lost 1 base, the J end lost 4 bases, and 19 bases lay between the germline ends. This CDR3 comprises 17 residues. Germline V lookup: CDR1 SGHAT, CDR2 FQNNGV. Using reference TRBV11-2 and TRBJ1-2 for the parts outside the CDR3, the full variable domain is EAGVAQSPRYKIIEKRQSVAFWCNPISGHATLYWYQQILGQGPKLLIQFQNNGVVDDSQLPKDRFSAERLKGVDSTLKIQPAKLEDSAVYLCASSLGAAEHLVYGYTFGSGTRLTVV.

Of note for this clone: The sample has other DNA sequences that encode this CDR3 too. This chain uses TRBV5-4 with TRBJ2-7; 10 bases are shared with TRBD2. The germline gives CDR1 SGHNT, CDR2 YYREEE (reference sequence). The CDR3 has 15 residues. V was pared by 0 bases and J by 2 bases, with 2 bases of the junction left unmatched. CDR3 sequence: CASSLGAGGTYEQYF. The CDR3 DNA follows: TGTGCCAGCAGCTTGGGAGCGGGGGGGACCTACGAGCAGTACTTC. Filled out from reference TRBV5-4 and TRBJ2-7, the complete variable domain reads ETGVTQSPTHLIKTRGQQVTLRCSSQSGHNTVSWYQQALGQGPQFIFQYYREEENGRGNFPPRFSGLQFPNYSSELNVNALELDDSALYLCASSLGAGGTYEQYFGPGTRLTVT.

The V gene is TRBV5-3, the J gene TRBJ2-7, with TRBD2 matching over 12 bases. TRBV5-3 is an ORF for which the function is uncertain. Unmatched junction bases numbered 9, after V lost 2 bases and J lost 3 bases. CDR3 length: 17 amino acids. CDR3 coding DNA: TGTGCCAGAAGCTTTTCTAGCGGGAGGGACCTGAACTACGAGCAGTACTTC. This gives the protein CARSFSSGRDLNYEQYF.

The chain combines TRBV9 with TRBJ2-7; 14 bases match TRBD2. Germline CDR1 reads SGDLS; CDR2 reads YYNGEE. The V gene end was trimmed by 4 bases and the J gene end by 6 bases; junction bases not matched to a gene: 6. The CDR3 totals 15 residues. CDR3 bases: TGTGCCAGCAGCCAGGGACTAGCGGGAGATCTCGAGCAGTACTTC. Translated, it gives CASSQGLAGDLEQYF.

This clone has only a few counts. This chain uses TRBV7-9 with TRBJ2-5, with 9 bases identical to TRBD1. Germline V CDR1 and CDR2: SEHNR, FQNEAQ (reference sequence). The length of the CDR3 is 16 residues. V lost 5 bases to trimming and J lost 3 bases; unmatched junction nucleotides: 10. CDR3 DNA sequence: TGTGCCAGCAGCCACATCCCCGGACAGGGGAAAGAGACCCAGTACTTC. Translation gives CASSHIPGQGKETQYF.

V is TRBV5-1 and J is TRBJ1-4; a weak D match, TRBD1 (5 bases). The CDR3 contains 17 residues. Germline V gives CDR1 SGHRS, CDR2 YFSETQ. V was pared by 3 bases and J by 6 bases, with 21 bases between. CDR3 region: CASSSQGPSNPDEKLFF. CDR3 bases: TGCGCCAGCAGCTCCCAGGGTCCCAGCAATCCGGATGAAAAACTGTTTTTT.

The chain is built from TRBV10-2 and TRBJ2-7, with D possibly matching TRBD1 (5 bases). The germline CDR1 and CDR2 sequences are WSHSY and SAAADI. V lost 3 bases and J 6 bases, leaving 12 bases between the germline ends. The CDR3 runs to 13 residues. CDR3 protein: CASSEPGLAEQYF. CDR3 nucleotide sequence: TGCGCCAGCAGTGAACCAGGGTTGGCCGAGCAGTACTTC.

The chain combines TRBV13 with TRBJ1-2; 8 bases agree with TRBD1. CDR1 is PRHDT, CDR2 FYEKMQ, per germline (reference sequence). J was trimmed by 7 bases and V by 5 bases; bases with no gene match: 9. This CDR3 has 14 residues. The CDR3 sequence is CASSQGAGWGGYTF. CDR3 DNA: TGTGCCAGCAGCCAGGGGGCCGGGTGGGGTGGCTACACCTTC.

Notes on this clone: This sample includes further DNA sequences coding for the same CDR3. CDR3 DNA sequence: TGCGCCTCGGAGTACACCGGGGAGCTGTTTTTT. Residues: CASEYTGELFF. The gene calls are TRBV5-1 and TRBJ2-2; D unclear. The CDR3 covers 11 residues. The V end was cut by 10 bases, the J end by 3 bases, with 7 bases between. CDR1 and CDR2 (germline): SGHRS, YFSETQ.

The chain is built from TRBV25-1 and TRBJ2-7, with 8 bases fitting TRBD2. The trim removed 5 bases at V and 3 bases at J, leaving 9 bases unmatched. The CDR3 has 15 residues. Germline CDR1 reads MGHDK; CDR2 reads SYGVNS. CDR3 DNA: TGTGCCAGCAGTTGGGGGGGCACTAGCGGCTACGAGCAGTACTTC. Translating it yields CASSWGGTSGYEQYF.

This chain links TRBV13 with TRBJ2-3; D is undetermined. From germline, CDR1 is PRHDT and CDR2 FYEKMQ (reference sequence). The CDR3 sequence is 12 residues long. V shed 5 bases and J shed 2 bases, with 5 bases lying between them. The CDR3 loop reads CASSPDTDTQYF. The CDR3 coding sequence is TGTGCCAGCAGCCCCGACACAGATACGCAGTATTTT.

The chain recombines TRBV4-1 with TRBJ1-5; tentatively, D is TRBD1 (5 bases). Germline assignment: CDR1 MGHRA and CDR2 YSYEKL. CDR3 length: 17 residues. Trimming removed 0 bases from V and 5 bases from J, with 17 bases in between. The CDR3 region is CASSQDWDSSWDQPQHF. The CDR3 DNA sequence: TGCGCCAGCAGCCAAGATTGGGACTCATCCTGGGATCAGCCCCAGCATTTT.

The table lists this clone with a few counts. The gene calls are TRBV19 and TRBJ2-7, with D possibly TRBD1 on 5 matching bases. This CDR3 region has 13 residues. Germline CDR1 reads LNHDA; CDR2 reads SQIVND (reference sequence). V was pared by 9 bases and J by 3 bases, with 15 bases between. For the CDR3, the DNA is TGTGCCAGCGGACGGACACAGAACTACGAGCAGTACTTC. Translation gives CASGRTQNYEQYF.

V gene TRBV25-1 combines with J gene TRBJ1-1; D is uncertain. V dropped 10 bases and J dropped 5 bases, with 14 bases sitting between them. The length of the CDR3 is 12 residues. Germline V gives CDR1 MGHDK, CDR2 SYGVNS. The CDR3 coding sequence is TGTGCCACCCAGCACGTCGGTACTGAAGCTTTCTTT. This encodes CATQHVGTEAFF.